The clone carrying this TCR beta chain has just one count. The CDR3 spans 14 residues. V shed 2 bases and J shed 2 bases, with 9 bases lying between them. Germline lookup yields CDR1 MGHDK and CDR2 SYGVNS. The sample belongs to a study of blood T cell repertoires in COVID-19. TCRdb's copy holds only in-frame clones and misses some; the assay was immunoSEQ multiplex PCR. Here the sample spans 100,000 to 150,000 clones, approximately 80% being singletons. The V gene is TRBV25-1, the J gene TRBJ1-2, with D perhaps TRBD1 (6 bases). The sample comprised peripheral blood. This clonotype originated in a man between 35 and 55 years old with active or convalescent COVID-19. CDR3 in amino acids: CASSEPDRNYGYTF. Here the CDR3 DNA reads TGTGCCAGCAGTGAACCGGACAGAAACTATGGCTACACCTTC.